The 11 T cell receptor beta chains below were found in one sample sequenced in a study of blood T cells in healthy people across ages. A second 7 to 11 cycle PCR used barcoded and J-beta primers. TCRdb analysed the 5' RACE reads with MiXCR anew, one entry per CDR3 protein. This table holds over 950,000 distinct CDR3 sequences, 51% found once. Material: blood. The receptors derive from a woman aged 55 to 70 in good health.

This clonotype showed up just a few times. The V and J genes are TRBV20-1 and TRBJ2-7; tentative D call: TRBD1 (6 bases). From germline, CDR1 is DFQATT and CDR2 SNEGSKA (reference sequence). The CDR3 totals 13 residues. The ends were cut back, 5 bases at V and 0 bases at J, with 11 bases in the middle. The CDR3 bases are TGCAGTGCTTTTGGACAGAGCTCCTACGAGCAGTACTTC. It encodes CSAFGQSSYEQYF.

The chain couples TRBV11-1 to TRBJ2-1; D may match TRBD1 or TRBD2 (5 bases each). V lost 5 bases to trimming and J lost 5 bases, with 19 bases between them. The CDR3 is 16 amino acids. Germline CDR1 SGHAT, CDR2 FQDESV (reference sequence). CDR3 residues: CASSPRVWGSNNEQFF. CDR3 nucleotide sequence: TGTGCCAGCAGCCCGCGGGTTTGGGGGTCGAACAATGAGCAGTTCTTC. The complete variable domain, with remaining parts taken from reference TRBV11-1 and TRBJ2-1, reads EAEVAQSPRYKITEKSQAVAFWCDPISGHATLYWYRQILGQGPELLVQFQDESVVDDSQLPKDRFSAERLKGVDSTLKIQPAELGDSAMYLCASSPRVWGSNNEQFFGPGTRLTVL.

The gene calls are TRBV25-1 and TRBJ2-3; a possible D gene is TRBD1 (6 bases). Trimming removed 3 bases from V and 1 base from J, with 11 bases in between. CDR1 and CDR2 from the germline V gene are MGHDK and SYGVNS. The CDR3 sequence is 15 residues long. The CDR3 DNA is TGTGCCAGCAGTGACAAGGGACACGGCACAGATACGCAGTATTTT. This translates into CASSDKGHGTDTQYF.

This chain connects TRBV7-2 to TRBJ2-3; D uncertain. This CDR3 has 16 residues. The V and J ends lost 5 bases and 0 bases respectively, with 15 bases between them. Per the germline V gene, CDR1 is SGHTA and CDR2 is FQGNSA. CDR3 in DNA: TGTGCCAGCAGCAGAGACACTCGTTCGAGCACAGATACGCAGTATTTT. This encodes CASSRDTRSSTDTQYF.

This chain links TRBV3-1 with TRBJ2-7; perhaps TRBD2 as D (5 bases). This CDR3 is built from 13 residues. The germline V gene encodes CDR1 LGHDT and CDR2 YNNKEL (reference sequence). Trimming took off 5 bases at V and 4 bases at J, with 12 bases between the two ends. CDR3 protein: CASSRLNPYEQYF. Here the CDR3 DNA reads TGTGCCAGCAGCAGACTAAATCCTTACGAGCAGTACTTC.

Only a few counts were recorded for this clonotype. The chain couples TRBV7-9 to TRBJ2-3; 11 bases are a match to TRBD2. J was trimmed by 4 bases and V by 4 bases; bases with no gene match: 4. This CDR3 spans 15 amino acids. Germline assignment: CDR1 SEHNR and CDR2 FQNEAQ (reference sequence). The CDR3 region is CASSSGLAVADTQYF. CDR3 nucleotides: TGTGCCAGCAGCTCGGGACTAGCGGTCGCAGATACGCAGTATTTT.

The chain is built from TRBV15 and TRBJ2-7; TRBD1 aligns across 11 bases. After removal of 5 bases from V and 2 bases from J, the junction contained 2 bases not matched to a gene. CDR1 is LNHNV and CDR2 is YYDKDF in the germline V gene (reference sequence). There are 14 residues in the CDR3. CDR3 sequence (DNA): TGTGCCACCAGCTGGGACAGGGGGGCCTACGAGCAGTACTTC. This encodes CATSWDRGAYEQYF.

CDR3 nucleotides: TGCAGTGCTCAAACTAGCGGGAGATACAATGAGCAGTTCTTC. It is translated as CSAQTSGRYNEQFF. V is TRBV20-1 and J is TRBJ2-1; TRBD2 matches at 11 bases. V was pared by 5 bases and J by 4 bases, with 4 bases of the junction left unmatched. The CDR3 extends over 14 amino acids. Germline CDR1 reads DFQATT; CDR2 reads SNEGSKA (reference sequence).

V usage is TRBV6-1 and J usage is TRBJ1-4, with a tentative D call TRBD1 (6 bases). The V end lost 6 bases, the J end lost 3 bases, and 14 bases lay between the germline ends. Germline CDR1 and CDR2: MNHNS and SASEGT. The CDR3 consists of 15 residues. DNA of the CDR3: TGTGCCAGCAGAGATACAGGGAAGGCTAATGAAAAACTGTTTTTT. Amino acids: CASRDTGKANEKLFF.

This chain uses TRBV5-1 with TRBJ1-1; D is ambiguous. Germline-derived CDR1 and CDR2 are SGHRS and YFSETQ. Trimming cost V 2 bases and J 0 bases, with 14 bases left between them. This CDR3 has 16 amino acids. This CDR3 reads CASSFSALPMNTEAFF. DNA for the CDR3: TGCGCCAGCAGCTTCTCGGCTCTACCTATGAACACTGAAGCTTTCTTT. Looking up the rest from reference TRBV5-1 and TRBJ1-1 gives the full variable domain: KAGVTQTPRYLIKTRGQQVTLSCSPISGHRSVSWYQQTPGQGLQFLFEYFSETQRNKGNFPGRFSGRQFSNSRSEMNVSTLELGDSALYLCASSFSALPMNTEAFFGQGTRLTVV.

Notes on this clonotype: One junction end disagrees with the germline gene, perhaps due to a read error. The rearrangement links TRBV6-2 or TRBV6-3 to TRBJ2-7; D not resolved. The CDR3 is 12 residues long. In germline, CDR1 is MNHEY, CDR2 SVGEGT. This CDR3 is CASSDSIYEQYF. Written as DNA, the CDR3 is TGTGCCAGCAGTGACTCGATCTACGAGCAGTACTTC.